This TCR beta chain appears in the sequencing data of a study of vaccination and CD4 T cells after COVID-19. CDR1 is SGHNT and CDR2 is YYREEE in the germline V gene (reference sequence). Trimming took 5 bases from V and 1 from J, leaving 6 bases between them. The CDR3 has 12 amino acids. Described treatment: approximately nine-day PBMC culture with coronavirus spike peptide pools or control peptides (ViraFEST assay). With regard to this clonotype: No antigen is known for it.

The study sequenced cultured CD4+ T cell DNA using the Oncomine TCR Beta short-read assay. TCRdb reprocessed the PCR reads via MiXCR and lists one record per CDR3 protein. The sample shows fewer than 15,000 distinct CDR3 sequences, 53% of them seen only once. This sequence joins TRBV5-4 and TRBJ1-1; possibly TRBD1 for D (5 bases). The sequence was collected from a human donor who had recovered from COVID-19. Material for sequencing was CD4+ T cells from blood, cultured in vitro. This CDR3 reads CASSQGNTEAFF. In nucleotides, the CDR3 is TGTGCCAGCAGTCAGGGGAACACTGAAGCTTTCTTT.